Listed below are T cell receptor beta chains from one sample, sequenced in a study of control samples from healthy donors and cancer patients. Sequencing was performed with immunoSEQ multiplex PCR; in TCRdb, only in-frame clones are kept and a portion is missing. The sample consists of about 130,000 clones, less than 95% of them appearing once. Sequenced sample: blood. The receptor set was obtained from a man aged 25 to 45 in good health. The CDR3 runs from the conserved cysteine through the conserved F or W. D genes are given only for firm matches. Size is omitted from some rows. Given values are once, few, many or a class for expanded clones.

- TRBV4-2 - CASSQEDRLSVDEQFF
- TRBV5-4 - CASSLGRGDSPLHF
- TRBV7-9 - CASSLQTGSGNTIYF
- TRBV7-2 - CASSLVSGPPNSPLHF
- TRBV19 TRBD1 CASTWDRGYQPQHF
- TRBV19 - CASSMGGELTDTQYF
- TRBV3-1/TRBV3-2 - CASSYPNGMRTEAFF
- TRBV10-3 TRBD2 CAISEGSGVNNEQFF
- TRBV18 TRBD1 CASSPSTGQVSYEQYF
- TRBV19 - CASSAGSGNTIYF
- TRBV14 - CASSQGGAGDTEAFF
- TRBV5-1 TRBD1 CASRAPRSGQVNTEAFF
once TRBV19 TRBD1 CASSLRDRSYYGYTF
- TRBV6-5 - CASEGLQSSTDTQYF
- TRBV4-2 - CASSERASGNTIYF
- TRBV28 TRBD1 CASTMDRSNTEAFF
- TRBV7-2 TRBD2 CASSPSLAVSTDTQYF
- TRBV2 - CASSLTGYNEQFF
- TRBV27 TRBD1 CASSRSGQGYEQYF
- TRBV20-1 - CSASAERGSESF
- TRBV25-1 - CASSEGASYNEQFF
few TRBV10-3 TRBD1 CAAGQGIYTDTQYF
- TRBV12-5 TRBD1 CASGLVPTGVAYEQYF
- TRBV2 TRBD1 CASSRTPGTGVSGANVLTF
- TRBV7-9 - CASSLAWPANYGYTF
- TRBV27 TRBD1 CASSPQGQFPDEKLFF
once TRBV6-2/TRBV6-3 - CASSYSKPATFYEQYF
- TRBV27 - CASGGNANEQYF
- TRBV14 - CASSPRRVSGANVLTF
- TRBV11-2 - CASSPQEGPNTGELFF
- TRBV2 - CASRGAGARNSPLHF
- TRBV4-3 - CASSQDLRTLNSPLHF
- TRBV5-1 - CASSQQGGGNNEQFF
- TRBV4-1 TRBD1 CASSHWTGAETQYF
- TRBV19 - CASSVGQLRAFF
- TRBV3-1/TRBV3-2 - CASSQEGGRLNTEAFF
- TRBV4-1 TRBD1 CASSQDARVRGTVGGNSPLHF
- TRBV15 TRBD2 CATSPRTSGDPNEQFF
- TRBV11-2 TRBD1 CASSFSDRGLENIQYF
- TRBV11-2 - CASRTGGTVTGELFF
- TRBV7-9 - CASSLLGAGNTGELFF
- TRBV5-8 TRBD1 CASSSGQLTYNEQFF
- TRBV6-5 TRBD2 CASSSGTSGGEQYF
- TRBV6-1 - CASSETNLYNEQFF
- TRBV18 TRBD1 CASSPVGQAYNEQFF